These 11 T cell receptor beta chains share one sample of origin, sequenced in a study of technical replicates of blood from a few donors. Assay: immunoSEQ multiplex PCR; the TCRdb copy retains only in-frame clones and omits some. The data contain about 49,000 clones, approximately 90% of them singletons. The sequencing sample was made of PBMCs. The receptors stem from a human donor in good health. Some clones in this sample may be carry-over from other donors' samples.

This chain connects TRBV6-5 to TRBJ1-1; 8 bases map to TRBD1. Losses at the gene ends were 6 bases for V and 5 bases for J; bases not matched to a gene: 8. This CDR3 has 14 amino acids. The V gene's germline CDR1 is MNHEY and CDR2 SVGAGI. The CDR3 here is CASSLQQGGTEAFF. Here the CDR3 DNA reads TGTGCCAGCAGCCTACAACAGGGGGGTACTGAAGCTTTCTTT.

The chain carries TRBV5-6 and TRBJ1-2, with a tentative D call TRBD1 (5 bases). The CDR3 runs 14 residues. The germline V gene encodes CDR1 SGHDT and CDR2 YYEEEE. The ends were cut back, 0 bases at V and 7 bases at J, with 13 bases in the middle. The CDR3 is CASSLAKGLGGYTF. DNA of the CDR3: TGTGCCAGCAGCTTGGCCAAGGGACTCGGTGGCTACACCTTC.

The chain couples TRBV5-1 to TRBJ1-2, with a tentative D call TRBD1 (5 bases). The germline V gene encodes CDR1 SGHRS and CDR2 YFSETQ. Trimming shortened V by 0 bases and J by 4 bases, and 13 bases separated the two germline ends. The CDR3 has 15 amino acids. CDR3: CASSLDPGSAYGYTF. CDR3 in DNA: TGCGCCAGCAGCTTGGACCCAGGGTCTGCCTATGGCTACACCTTC.

The chain recombines TRBV7-9 with TRBJ2-6, with D possibly matching TRBD1 (6 bases). This CDR3 comprises 16 residues. Germline assignment: CDR1 SEHNR and CDR2 FQNEAQ (reference sequence). V lost 4 bases and J 0 bases, leaving 10 bases between the germline ends. The CDR3 nucleotides read TGTGCCAGCAGCTCAACGGACAGCTCTGGGGCCAACGTCCTGACTTTC. This translates into CASSSTDSSGANVLTF.

The V and J genes are TRBV5-1 and TRBJ1-3; D call uncertain. Germline V gives CDR1 SGHRS, CDR2 YFSETQ. CDR3 length: 15 residues. Trimming left V 0 bases short and J 0 bases short, with 7 bases between. CDR3 sequence reads: CASSLEGSSGNTIYF. Here the CDR3 DNA reads TGCGCCAGCAGCTTGGAAGGGAGCTCTGGAAACACCATATATTTT.

The genes are TRBV4-3 and TRBJ2-7; D is uncertain. This CDR3 region has 15 residues. From germline, CDR1 is LGHNA and CDR2 YSLEER. V dropped 1 base and J dropped 2 bases, with 12 bases sitting between them. The chain's CDR3 is CASSQGRVKAYEQYF. In DNA form, the CDR3 reads TGCGCCAGCAGCCAAGGACGGGTAAAAGCCTACGAGCAGTACTTC.

V gene TRBV10-3 combines with J gene TRBJ2-7; 8 bases fit TRBD2. V shed 3 bases, J shed 4 bases, and the junction held 8 bases outside the gene matches. CDR3 size: 15 residues. Looked up from germline, CDR1 is ENHRY and CDR2 is SYGVKD. As DNA, the CDR3 is TGTGCCATCAGTGAATCTCGAGGCGGGGGGTACGAGCAGTACTTC. It encodes CAISESRGGGYEQYF.

The J gene is TRBJ2-1, the V gene TRBV30; possibly TRBD2 for D (6 bases). The germline V gene has CDR1 GTSNPN and CDR2 SVGIG (reference sequence). The CDR3 is 14 residues long. The CDR3 reads CAIDTSYSYNEQFF. DNA for the CDR3: TGTGCTATAGATACTAGCTACTCCTACAATGAGCAGTTCTTC.

The chain has TRBV23-1 and TRBJ2-7, with D possibly TRBD1 on 5 matching bases. TRBV23-1 is an ORF, and what it does is uncertain. The CDR3 spans 10 residues. CDR3 residues: CASSQSGPKV. For the CDR3, the DNA is TGCGCCAGCAGTCAATCGGGGCCGAAGGTC.

The genes are TRBV5-1 and TRBJ2-1; perhaps TRBD1 as D (7 bases). The V end lost 6 bases, the J end lost 0 bases, and 16 bases lay between the germline ends. The CDR3 consists of 16 residues. The germline V gene has CDR1 SGHRS and CDR2 YFSETQ. CDR3 sequence: CASTPGGGASYNEQFF. In DNA form, the CDR3 reads TGCGCCAGCACCCCAGGAGGGGGCGCCTCCTACAATGAGCAGTTCTTC.

The chain combines TRBV6-6 with TRBJ2-7; 9 positions match TRBD2. CDR3 length equals 14 residues. Germline assignment: CDR1 MNHNY and CDR2 SVGAGI (reference sequence). After removal of 5 bases from V and 3 bases from J, the junction contained 5 bases not matched to a gene. CDR3 residues: CASSRIAGVYEQYF. Here the CDR3 DNA reads TGTGCCAGCAGTCGAATAGCGGGGGTCTACGAGCAGTACTTC.